One and the same sample provided the 27 T cell receptor beta chains below, sequenced in a study of shared clonotypes between healthy human individuals. The protocol was immunoSEQ multiplex PCR, while the TCRdb copy is restricted to in-frame clones and leaves out a portion. This sample has roughly 2.4 million clones; 90% to 96% occur once, and the top ten carry 0.1% to 0.15%. Sequencing input: naive CD4+ T cells sorted from blood. The subset is: CD45RA+ positively selected. Receptors originate from a man aged 18 to 29 in good health.

The rearrangement joins TRBV19 to TRBJ2-5, with 8 bases fitting TRBD2. V trimming: 3 bases; J trimming: 0 bases; junction bases outside the gene matches: 6. CDR1 is LNHDA, CDR2 SQIVND, per germline (reference sequence). This CDR3 has 16 residues. The CDR3 nucleotides are TGTGCCAGTAGTATCCGCGGGAGGTCGTACCAAGAGACCCAGTACTTC. Translation gives CASSIRGRSYQETQYF.

The chain combines TRBV2 with TRBJ2-3; tentatively, D is TRBD1 or TRBD2 (5 bases each). The germline CDR1 and CDR2 sequences are SNHLY and FYNNEI. CDR3 length equals 14 residues. The ends were cut back, 6 bases at V and 0 bases at J, with 10 bases in the middle. For the CDR3, the DNA is TGTGCCAGCAGGGGGACGGCTAGCACAGATACGCAGTATTTT. This gives the protein CASRGTASTDTQYF.

This chain uses TRBV30 with TRBJ2-5; 13 bases align to TRBD2. Trimming removed 2 bases from V and 0 bases from J; junction bases left unmatched: 3. This CDR3 is built from 16 residues. The V gene's germline CDR1 is GTSNPN and CDR2 SVGIG (reference sequence). The CDR3 DNA reads as TGTGCCTGGAGTAAAGGACTAGCGGGAGACCAAGAGACCCAGTACTTC. Amino acid sequence: CAWSKGLAGDQETQYF.

The V gene is TRBV19, the J gene TRBJ1-5; D gene unclear. The CDR3 covers 17 residues. Trimming cost V 3 bases and J 0 bases, with 15 bases left between them. Germline-derived CDR1 and CDR2 are LNHDA and SQIVND (reference sequence). The CDR3: CASSMGLQQFSNQPQHF. The CDR3 coding sequence is TGTGCCAGTAGTATGGGCTTGCAGCAGTTTAGCAATCAGCCCCAGCATTTT.

The rearrangement uses TRBV11-2 and TRBJ2-7; D remains unclear. V was clipped by 8 bases and J by 1 base, with 12 bases between them. CDR1 is SGHAT and CDR2 is FQNNGV in the germline V gene. The CDR3 sequence is 13 residues long. CDR3 protein: CASGQENSYEQYF. CDR3 DNA sequence: TGTGCCAGCGGGCAGGAAAATTCCTACGAGCAGTACTTC.

The chain carries TRBV14 and TRBJ2-3, with D unresolved. The CDR3 extends over 15 amino acids. The germline V gene has CDR1 SGHDN and CDR2 FVKESK. Trimming took off 5 bases at V and 1 base at J, with 13 bases between the two ends. The CDR3 protein is CASSYRPPGTDTQYF. CDR3 nucleotides: TGTGCCAGCAGCTACAGACCCCCGGGCACAGATACGCAGTATTTT.

The J gene is TRBJ2-2, the V gene TRBV10-3; TRBD2 matches 9 bases. The trim removed 6 bases at V and 3 bases at J, leaving 2 bases unmatched. Germline values: CDR1 ENHRY, CDR2 SYGVKD. The CDR3 is 14 amino acids. CDR3 loop: CAIRSGGYTGELFF. The CDR3 DNA sequence: TGTGCCATCAGGAGCGGGGGGTACACCGGGGAGCTGTTTTTT.

V is TRBV6-1 and J is TRBJ2-1; 8 bases fit TRBD2. The junction had 5 bases not matched to a gene; V was cut back by 7 bases and J by 3 bases. CDR1 MNHNS and CDR2 SASEGT come from the germline V gene. The CDR3 is made up of 14 amino acids. In DNA form, the CDR3 reads TGTGCCAGCACCCAGCGGGAGTTCTACAATGAGCAGTTCTTC. Protein product: CASTQREFYNEQFF.

This clone was counted a single time. The gene calls are TRBV7-8 and TRBJ1-5; the match to TRBD1 covers 8 bases. The V gene end was trimmed by 5 bases and the J gene end by 4 bases; junction bases not matched to a gene: 7. Looked up from germline, CDR1 is SGHVS and CDR2 is FQNEAQ. CDR3 size: 15 residues. The CDR3 nucleotides read TGTGCCAGCAGCCGGCGGACAGGGAAGAATCAGCCCCAGCATTTT. Protein sequence: CASSRRTGKNQPQHF.

About this clone: The same CDR3 is also encoded by other DNA sequences in this sample. V usage is TRBV2 and J usage is TRBJ2-7, with unresolved D. Germline V CDR1 and CDR2: SNHLY, FYNNEI. The CDR3 covers 11 residues. Deletions cut 6 bases from V and 0 bases from J, with 3 bases between. CDR3 in amino acids: CASRVSYEQYF. The CDR3 coding sequence is TGTGCCAGCAGAGTCTCCTACGAGCAGTACTTC.

This sequence joins TRBV6-1 and TRBJ2-7, with TRBD2 as a possible D gene (7 bases). CDR3 length: 15 residues. Germline loops: CDR1 MNHNS, CDR2 SASEGT. V lost 4 bases, J lost 6 bases, and 19 bases lay in between. CDR3 protein: CASSGPPRGAGEQYF. The CDR3 coding sequence is TGTGCCAGCAGTGGGCCGCCCCGGGGGGCCGGCGAGCAGTACTTC.

This chain connects TRBV28 to TRBJ2-7; D may be TRBD1 or TRBD2 (5 bases each). Germline CDR1 reads MDHEN; CDR2 reads SYDVKM. V was pared by 7 bases and J by 3 bases, with 7 bases between. The CDR3 is made up of 11 amino acids. The CDR3 DNA is TGTGCCAGCATGAGGGGCTACGAGCAGTACTTC. Translating it yields CASMRGYEQYF.

The chain links TRBV27 to TRBJ2-1, with 11 bases identical to TRBD2. CDR1 is MNHEY, CDR2 SMNVEV, per germline (reference sequence). V lost 5 bases and J lost 4; bases outside the gene matches: 7. CDR3 size: 16 residues. The CDR3 sequence is CASSKMTSGAYNEQFF. The CDR3 DNA reads as TGTGCCAGCAGTAAAATGACTAGCGGGGCATACAATGAGCAGTTCTTC.

The chain uses TRBV30 and TRBJ1-4; D not certain. The CDR3 spans 14 residues. Germline V gene lookup returns CDR1 GTSNPN and CDR2 SVGIG (reference sequence). V was pared by 3 bases and J by 0 bases, with 8 bases between. The CDR3 nucleotides are TGTGCCTGGAGGACCACAGCAACTAATGAAAAACTGTTTTTT. Amino acid sequence: CAWRTTATNEKLFF.

The V and J genes are TRBV4-1 and TRBJ2-5; D is perhaps TRBD2 (5 bases). The CDR3 consists of 14 residues. V was cut by 6 bases and J by 3 bases, with 14 bases left in between. Germline CDR1 MGHRA, CDR2 YSYEKL. The CDR3 coding sequence is TGCGCCAGCAGTCGCGGTTCGCGGGAAGAGACCCAGTACTTC. The encoded protein is CASSRGSREETQYF.

The genes are TRBV4-1 and TRBJ2-7, with no clear D. CDR3 length: 14 amino acids. Trimming removed 5 bases at V and 0 bases at J, with 11 bases between. CDR1 and CDR2 from the germline V gene are MGHRA and YSYEKL. CDR3: CASSMTPISYEQYF. CDR3 sequence (DNA): TGCGCCAGCAGCATGACACCAATCTCCTACGAGCAGTACTTC.

Only one count was recorded for this clone. V and J are TRBV7-9 and TRBJ1-1, with 7 bases matching TRBD1. The CDR3 loop spans 15 amino acids. CDR1 is SEHNR, CDR2 FQNEAQ, per germline (reference sequence). J was trimmed by 7 bases and V by 5 bases; bases with no gene match: 13. The CDR3 nucleotides read TGTGCCAGCAGCGGGCGGGACAGCGGAACAGGTGAAGCTTTCTTT. Translating it yields CASSGRDSGTGEAFF.

The chain employs TRBV5-4 and TRBJ2-7; the match to TRBD2 covers 15 bases. V lost 4 bases and J lost 4; bases outside the gene matches: 3. The CDR3 has 15 residues. Germline CDR1 is SGHNT and CDR2 is YYREEE (reference sequence). CDR3: CASSTGLAGGYEQYF. The CDR3 coding sequence is TGTGCCAGCAGCACTGGACTAGCGGGAGGGTACGAGCAGTACTTC.

This chain's CDR3 is CASSFGGTGSGELFF. Here the CDR3 DNA reads TGTGCCAGCAGCTTTGGGGGGACAGGCAGCGGGGAGCTGTTTTTT. The V and J genes are TRBV11-2 and TRBJ2-2, with 8 bases aligning to TRBD1. CDR1 is SGHAT, CDR2 FQNNGV, per germline. The length of the CDR3 is 15 residues. V lost 3 bases and J lost 7; bases outside the gene matches: 7.

The chain employs TRBV6-1 and TRBJ1-1; 9 bases fit TRBD1. The CDR3 loop spans 15 amino acids. Germline CDR1 is MNHNS and CDR2 is SASEGT. With V trimmed by 7 bases and J by 6 bases, 12 bases remained unmatched. CDR3 sequence (DNA): TGTGCCAGCAAGGGGGGAAGGACAGGGGAACCTGAAGCTTTCTTT. Translated: CASKGGRTGEPEAFF.

This chain's CDR3 is CASSWAGGYEQYF. In nucleotides, the CDR3 is TGTGCCAGCAGTTGGGCAGGGGGCTACGAGCAGTACTTC. The chain carries TRBV28 and TRBJ2-7; 7 bases agree with TRBD1. Losses at the gene ends were 4 bases for V and 3 bases for J; bases not matched to a gene: 3. The V gene's germline CDR1 is MDHEN and CDR2 SYDVKM. The CDR3 consists of 13 residues. The full variable domain, with the rest looked up from reference TRBV28 and TRBJ2-7, is DVKVTQSSRYLVKRTGEKVFLECVQDMDHENMFWYRQDPGLGLRLIYFSYDVKMKEKGDIPEGYSVSREKKERFSLILESASTNQTSMYLCASSWAGGYEQYFGPGTRLTVT.

Notes on this clone: At one boundary the junction diverges from the germline segment, which might be a read error. The chain employs TRBV10-2 and TRBJ2-7; 10 nucleotides match TRBD1. The length of the CDR3 is 12 residues. Germline CDR1 WSHSY, CDR2 SAAADI. CDR3 nucleotide sequence: TGCGCCAGCGGACCGGGACAGGGGAGGTTAGACTTC. Translation gives CASGPGQGRLDF.

The V and J genes are TRBV5-4 and TRBJ2-2; maybe TRBD2 (5 bases). The CDR3 runs 16 residues. Germline assignment: CDR1 SGHNT and CDR2 YYREEE (reference sequence). V lost 0 bases to trimming and J lost 6 bases, with 15 bases between them. CDR3 nucleotides: TGTGCCAGCAGCTTGGACATGGCCAGACTATCCGGGGAGCTGTTTTTT. It is translated as CASSLDMARLSGELFF. Combining the CDR3 with reference TRBV5-4 and TRBJ2-2 gives the whole variable domain ETGVTQSPTHLIKTRGQQVTLRCSSQSGHNTVSWYQQALGQGPQFIFQYYREEENGRGNFPPRFSGLQFPNYSSELNVNALELDDSALYLCASSLDMARLSGELFFGEGSRLTVL.

In its sample, this clone was seen a few times. This chain connects TRBV29-1 to TRBJ1-1; 7 bases fit TRBD1. The ends lost 5 bases at V and 5 bases at J; junction bases unmatched: 2. This CDR3 is 11 amino acids long. The germline CDR1 and CDR2 sequences are SQVTM and ANQGSEA. This CDR3 reads CSVTGETEAFF. The CDR3 nucleotides are TGCAGCGTTACAGGGGAGACTGAAGCTTTCTTT.

The genes are TRBV30 and TRBJ1-4; unclear D gene. CDR1 is GTSNPN, CDR2 SVGIG, per germline (reference sequence). Trimming removed 2 bases at V and 5 bases at J, with 9 bases between. The CDR3 spans 13 residues. Here the CDR3 DNA reads TGTGCCTGGAGTACCCGAGTGAATGAAAAACTGTTTTTT. Protein: CAWSTRVNEKLFF.

This chain joins TRBV7-2 and TRBJ1-5, with 8 bases aligning to TRBD1. V trimming: 4 bases; J trimming: 3 bases; junction bases outside the gene matches: 8. This CDR3 is 16 amino acids long. CDR1 and CDR2 from the germline V gene are SGHTA and FQGNSA. The CDR3 protein is CASSSFLTGVNQPQHF. The CDR3, as DNA: TGTGCCAGCAGCTCATTTTTGACAGGGGTCAATCAGCCCCAGCATTTT.

This chain joins TRBV28 and TRBJ2-3; no clear D. V lost 3 bases and J 1 base, leaving 8 bases between the germline ends. In germline, CDR1 is MDHEN, CDR2 SYDVKM. CDR3 length: 14 amino acids. This CDR3 is CASSFEDRTDTQYF. The DNA for the CDR3 is TGTGCCAGCAGTTTTGAGGATCGCACAGATACGCAGTATTTT.